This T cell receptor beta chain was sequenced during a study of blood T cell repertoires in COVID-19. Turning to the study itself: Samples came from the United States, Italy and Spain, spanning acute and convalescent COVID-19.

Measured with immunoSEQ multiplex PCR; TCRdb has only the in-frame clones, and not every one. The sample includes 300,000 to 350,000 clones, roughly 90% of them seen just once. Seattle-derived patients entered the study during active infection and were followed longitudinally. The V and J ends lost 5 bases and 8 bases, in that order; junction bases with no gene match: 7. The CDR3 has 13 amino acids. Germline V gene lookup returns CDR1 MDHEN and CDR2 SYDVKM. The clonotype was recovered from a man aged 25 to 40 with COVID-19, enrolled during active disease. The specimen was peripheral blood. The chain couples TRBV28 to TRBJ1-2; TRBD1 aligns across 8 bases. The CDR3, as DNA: TGTGCCAGCAGTGTGCCAGGGGGCTGGGGCTACACCTTC. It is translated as CASSVPGGWGYTF.